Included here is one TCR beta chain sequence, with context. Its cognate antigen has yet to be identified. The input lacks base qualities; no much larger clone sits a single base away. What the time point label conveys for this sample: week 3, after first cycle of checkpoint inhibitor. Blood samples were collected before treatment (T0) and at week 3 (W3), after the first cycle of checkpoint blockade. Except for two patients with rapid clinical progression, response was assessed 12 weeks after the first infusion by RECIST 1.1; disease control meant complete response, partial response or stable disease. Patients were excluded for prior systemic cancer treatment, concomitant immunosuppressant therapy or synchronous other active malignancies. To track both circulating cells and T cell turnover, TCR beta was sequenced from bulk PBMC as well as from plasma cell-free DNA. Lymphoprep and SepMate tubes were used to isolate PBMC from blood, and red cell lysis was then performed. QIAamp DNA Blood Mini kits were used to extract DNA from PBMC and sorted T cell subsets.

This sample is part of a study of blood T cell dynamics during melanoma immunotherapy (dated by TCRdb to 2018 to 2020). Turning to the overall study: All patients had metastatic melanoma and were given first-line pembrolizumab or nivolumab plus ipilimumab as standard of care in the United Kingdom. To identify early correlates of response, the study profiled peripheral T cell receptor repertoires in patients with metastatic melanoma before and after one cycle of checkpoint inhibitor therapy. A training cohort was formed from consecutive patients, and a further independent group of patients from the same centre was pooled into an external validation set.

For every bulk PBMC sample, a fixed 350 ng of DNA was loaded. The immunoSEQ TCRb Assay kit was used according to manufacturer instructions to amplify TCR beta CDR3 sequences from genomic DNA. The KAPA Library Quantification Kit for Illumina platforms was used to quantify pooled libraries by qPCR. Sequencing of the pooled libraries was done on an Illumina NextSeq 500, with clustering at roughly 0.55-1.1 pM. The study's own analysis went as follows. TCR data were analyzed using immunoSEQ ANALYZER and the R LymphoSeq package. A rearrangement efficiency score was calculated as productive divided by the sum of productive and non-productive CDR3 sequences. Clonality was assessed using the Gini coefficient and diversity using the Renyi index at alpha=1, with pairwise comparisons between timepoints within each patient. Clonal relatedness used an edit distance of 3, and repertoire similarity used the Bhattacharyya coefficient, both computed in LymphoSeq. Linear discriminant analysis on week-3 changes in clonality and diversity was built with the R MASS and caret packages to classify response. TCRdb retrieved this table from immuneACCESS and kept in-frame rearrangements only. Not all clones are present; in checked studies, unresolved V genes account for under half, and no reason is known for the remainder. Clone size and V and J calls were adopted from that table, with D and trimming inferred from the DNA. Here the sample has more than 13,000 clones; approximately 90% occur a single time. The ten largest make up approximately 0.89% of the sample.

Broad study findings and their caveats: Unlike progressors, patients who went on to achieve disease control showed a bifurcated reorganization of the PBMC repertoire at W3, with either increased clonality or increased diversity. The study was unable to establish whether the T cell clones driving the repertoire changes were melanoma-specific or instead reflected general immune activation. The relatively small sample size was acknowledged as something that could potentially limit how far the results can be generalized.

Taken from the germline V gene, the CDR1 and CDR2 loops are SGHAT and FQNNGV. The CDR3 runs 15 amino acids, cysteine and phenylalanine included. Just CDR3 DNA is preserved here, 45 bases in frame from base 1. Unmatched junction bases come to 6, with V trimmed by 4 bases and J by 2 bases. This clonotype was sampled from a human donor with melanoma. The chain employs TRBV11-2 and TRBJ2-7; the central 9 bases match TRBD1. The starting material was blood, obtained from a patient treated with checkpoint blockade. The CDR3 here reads CASSSPRDRAYEQYF. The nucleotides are TGTGCCAGCAGCTCCCCCCGGGACAGGGCCTACGAGCAGTACTTC.